This TCR beta chain appears in the sequencing data of a study of cytomegalovirus exposure and HLA in healthy donors. Study observations and caveats: An ancestry cluster, one associated with Asian ancestry, reportedly showed fewer N-insertions than the approximately 650-donor mean in a later analysis.

PCR involved 60 Vbeta and 13 Jbeta primers. This table comes from immunoSEQ multiplex PCR, and its TCRdb copy is limited to in-frame clones, with some not included. The table shows 150,000 or so clones, with 73% occurring only once. On this clone: Its target is unknown.

The receptor's source is a young woman in good health and CMV-seronegative. Source material: PBMCs.

The DNA for the CDR3 is TGTGCCAGCAGCTTAGTCTCACTTAACACTGAAGCTTTCTTT. Protein sequence: CASSLVSLNTEAFF. The rearrangement links TRBV7-2 to TRBJ1-1; D ambiguous. The germline V and J ends were trimmed by 1 base and 2 bases, with 8 bases remaining between them. The CDR3 contains 14 residues. Germline V lookup: CDR1 SGHTA, CDR2 FQGNSA.